The text below deals with one T cell receptor beta chain. Its antigen remains unidentified. One junction end does not reproduce the germline sequence, and a read error may be involved. This specimen comes from a study of regulatory T cells in long-lasting Graves disease. HTBI primers from iRepertoire and Arm-PCR of CDR3 regions yielded the TCR beta libraries. TCRdb re-called the multiplex PCR reads through MiXCR, storing one row per CDR3 protein. The sample shows a few hundred thousand distinct CDR3 sequences, 22% of them seen only once. Study findings and constraints: Persistent patients shared more public clonotypes (about 2,900) than new patients (roughly 970). Having only a small sample size may have limited accuracy. Researchers reported studying only peripheral blood, not thyroid tissue.

As to time point: persistent/refractory GD, antithyroid drugs over 5 years with positive TRAb. Construction of the TCR library relied on RNA isolated from PBMCs. The material sequenced was peripheral blood mononuclear cells (PBMCs), taken when the disease was refractory, from a patient treated with antithyroid drugs. The sequence derives from a female donor with Graves disease.

CDR3 in amino acids: CVSSQVGTGQKEGYTF. As DNA, the CDR3 is TGTGTCAGCAGCCAAGTGGGCACGGGACAGAAAGAGGGCTACACCTTC. This chain connects TRBV4-2 to TRBJ1-2; 7 positions agree with TRBD1. Germline V lookup: CDR1 LGHNA, CDR2 YNFKEQ. This CDR3 comprises 16 residues.